This T cell receptor (beta chain) was captured by sequencing in a study of blood T cell repertoires in COVID-19. Turning to the study itself: Sites across the United States, Italy and Spain contributed samples from acute and convalescent COVID-19. Sample material is recorded as cDNA or gDNA derived from T cells, B-cell-depleted T cells, or PBMCs.

The V gene's germline CDR1 is MNHEY and CDR2 SMNVEV (reference sequence). This CDR3 region has 14 residues. Losses at the gene ends were 7 bases for V and 9 bases for J; bases not matched to a gene: 10. In the original processing: Quantification of nucleated cells was approximated via reference gene primer amplification. Sequencing used immunoSEQ multiplex PCR; TCRdb keeps in-frame clones, though not all of them. That table is the source of V, J and clone size, and D and trimming were worked out from the DNA. Counted here are fewer than 110,000 clones, 70% to 90% occurring once; the ten biggest clones make up about 6.8%.

The chain couples TRBV27 to TRBJ2-1, with 9 bases lining up with TRBD1. The sample taken for sequencing was peripheral blood. The TCR sequence derives from a man between 50 and 59 years old with active or convalescent COVID-19. The CDR3 region has the DNA TGTGCCAGCAACCAGGGACAGGGTAGAGGTGAGCAGTTCTTC. Its protein product is CASNQGQGRGEQFF.